The 28 T cell receptor beta chains below all came from one sample that was sequenced in a study of cytomegalovirus exposure and HLA in healthy donors. PCR used 60 Vbeta primers and 13 Jbeta primers. Libraries were prepared by immunoSEQ multiplex PCR; TCRdb keeps only in-frame clonotypes and omits some of them. The sample includes about 120,000 clones, 70% to 80% of them seen just once. Sequenced material: PBMCs. Receptors were obtained from a man between 25 and 39 years old in good health and CMV-seropositive.

Comments on this clone: At one end the junction does not follow the germline gene, possibly because of a read error. CDR3 amino acids: CSSSPETASNEKLFF. The CDR3 nucleotides are TGTTCCAGCAGCCCAGAGACAGCCTCTAATGAAAAACTGTTTTTT. The gene calls are TRBV7-9 and TRBJ1-4; D is perhaps TRBD1 (5 bases). Germline V gene data show CDR1 as SEHNR and CDR2 as FQNEAQ (reference sequence). The CDR3 totals 15 residues.

The chain uses TRBV19 and TRBJ2-7; D is ambiguous. There are 14 residues in the CDR3. Deletions cut 3 bases from V and 2 bases from J, with 11 bases between. Germline V lookup: CDR1 LNHDA, CDR2 SQIVND (reference sequence). CDR3 sequence (DNA): TGTGCCAGTAGTATCGGCAGGATGACCTACGAGCAGTACTTC. Protein: CASSIGRMTYEQYF.

A word on this clone: An end of the junction does not agree with germline; a read error may underlie this. V usage is TRBV7-9 and J usage is TRBJ1-1; TRBD1 might be the D (5 bases). The germline V gene has CDR1 SEHNR and CDR2 FQNEAQ (reference sequence). The CDR3 is made up of 13 amino acids. Here the CDR3 DNA reads TGTTCCAGCAGCCTAGACAGAGTAAATGAAGCTTTCTTT. Its translation: CSSSLDRVNEAFF.

This clone appeared a single time. The CDR3 nucleotides are TGTGCCAGCAGCCAATTCACCCAGGGGGGCCGACCAGATACGCAGTATTTT. It yields the protein CASSQFTQGGRPDTQYF. V usage is TRBV7-9 and J usage is TRBJ2-3; possible D gene TRBD1, 7 bases. V was clipped by 5 bases and J by 4 bases, with 22 bases between them. This CDR3 is 17 amino acids long. Per germline, CDR1 SEHNR and CDR2 FQNEAQ (reference sequence).

This clone was recorded only once. The rearrangement uses TRBV10-3 and TRBJ2-2; D uncertain. Germline loops: CDR1 ENHRY, CDR2 SYGVKD. The V end lost 6 bases, the J end lost 1 base, and 3 bases lay between the germline ends. The CDR3 is made up of 12 amino acids. The DNA of the CDR3 is TGTGCCATCAGCCAGAACACCGGGGAGCTGTTTTTT. The encoded protein is CAISQNTGELFF.

This chain links TRBV18 with TRBJ2-4; D is perhaps TRBD1 (5 bases). CDR1 and CDR2 from the germline V gene are KGHSH and LQKENI. The ends were cut back, 0 bases at V and 8 bases at J, with 14 bases in the middle. The length of the CDR3 is 15 residues. The chain's CDR3 is CASSPPSQGRDIQYF. The DNA for the CDR3 is TGTGCCAGCTCACCACCGAGTCAGGGCCGGGACATTCAGTACTTC.

CDR3 residues: CASSLGVSQPQHF. The CDR3 region has the DNA TGTGCCAGCAGCTTGGGAGTTTCTCAGCCCCAGCATTTT. This rearrangement joins TRBV7-8 to TRBJ1-5; D not resolved. V was shortened by 3 bases and J by 6 bases, with 9 bases between the two germline ends. The CDR3 is 13 amino acids. Germline CDR1 and CDR2: SGHVS and FQNEAQ. The whole variable domain, remainder taken from reference TRBV7-8 and TRBJ1-5, is GAGVSQSPRYKVAKRGQDVALRCDPISGHVSLFWYQQALGQGPEFLTYFQNEAQLDKSGLPSDRFFAERPEGSVSTLKIQRTQQEDSAVYLCASSLGVSQPQHFGDGTRLSIL.

The genes are TRBV6-6 and TRBJ2-3; D is unresolved. This CDR3 has 13 residues. The V end was cut by 3 bases, the J end by 2 bases, with 6 bases between. Germline CDR1 and CDR2: MNHNY and SVGAGI (reference sequence). The CDR3 region is CASSYSNTDTQYF. In nucleotides, the CDR3 is TGTGCCAGCAGTTATTCCAACACAGATACGCAGTATTTT.

In its sample, this clone was seen a few times. The V call is TRBV6-5, the J call TRBJ2-1; 8 bases align to TRBD2. The length of the CDR3 is 13 residues. With V trimmed by 4 bases and J by 10 bases, 6 bases remained unmatched. The V gene's germline CDR1 is MNHEY and CDR2 SVGAGI. CDR3 residues: CASSLAGGVEQFF. CDR3 coding DNA: TGTGCCAGCAGTTTAGCCGGGGGGGTCGAGCAGTTCTTC.

V is TRBV4-1 and J is TRBJ1-1, with D possibly matching TRBD1 (5 bases). CDR1 MGHRA and CDR2 YSYEKL come from the germline V gene. CDR3 size: 16 residues. The V gene lost 4 bases and the J gene lost 2 bases, with 17 bases spanning the gap. The CDR3: CASSPRGGYFNTEAFF. DNA for the CDR3: TGCGCCAGCAGCCCACGCGGGGGGTATTTTAACACTGAAGCTTTCTTT.

The chain carries TRBV19 and TRBJ2-7; TRBD1 might be the D (5 bases). The germline V and J ends were trimmed by 6 bases and 7 bases, with 10 bases remaining between them. CDR3 size: 11 residues. Germline CDR1 reads LNHDA; CDR2 reads SQIVND (reference sequence). Written as DNA, the CDR3 is TGTGCCAGTAGCGACAGCGTGGAGCAGTACTTC. Translating it yields CASSDSVEQYF.

V gene TRBV6-5 combines with J gene TRBJ1-1; D is undetermined. Germline CDR1 MNHEY, CDR2 SVGAGI. Trimming cost V 0 bases and J 3 bases, with 11 bases left between them. The CDR3 sequence is 15 residues long. The CDR3: CASSYSLISDTEAFF. CDR3 nucleotides: TGTGCCAGCAGTTACTCTCTTATCTCGGACACTGAAGCTTTCTTT.

J is TRBJ2-3 and V is TRBV30, with 7 positions matching TRBD1. There are 18 residues in the CDR3. Trimming removed 5 bases from V and 2 bases from J; junction bases left unmatched: 19. The germline CDR1 and CDR2 sequences are GTSNPN and SVGIG (reference sequence). Written as DNA, the CDR3 is TGTGCCTGGCTAGAGACAGGGTCCATATTGGGCTACACAGATACGCAGTATTTT. As protein: CAWLETGSILGYTDTQYF.

The chain has TRBV15 and TRBJ1-1; 7 bases line up with TRBD1. The CDR3 has 13 amino acids. Losses at the gene ends were 5 bases for V and 4 bases for J; bases not matched to a gene: 4. In germline, CDR1 is LNHNV, CDR2 YYDKDF (reference sequence). CDR3 residues: CATSSRGITEAFF. The CDR3 coding sequence is TGTGCCACCAGCTCCAGGGGGATCACTGAAGCTTTCTTT.

The chain recombines TRBV7-8 with TRBJ1-5, with 11 bases that match TRBD1. Trimming took 5 bases from V and 1 from J; bases not matched to a gene: 19. From germline, CDR1 is SGHVS and CDR2 FQNEAQ. The CDR3 length is 21 residues. CDR3 loop: CASSTTWAGQGARWSNQPQHF. CDR3 in DNA: TGTGCCAGCAGCACAACTTGGGCCGGACAGGGGGCGCGGTGGAGCAATCAGCCCCAGCATTTT.

V gene TRBV7-2 combines with J gene TRBJ2-2; D is ambiguous. CDR3 length: 16 amino acids. The ends were cut back, 1 base at V and 6 bases at J, with 15 bases in the middle. Germline V gene sequence: CDR1 SGHTA, CDR2 FQGNSA. Here the CDR3 reads CASSLGSRGPAGELFF. CDR3 bases: TGTGCCAGCAGCTTAGGTTCTAGAGGCCCAGCCGGGGAGCTGTTTTTT. The full variable domain, with the rest looked up from reference TRBV7-2 and TRBJ2-2, is GAGVSQSPSNKVTEKGKDVELRCDPISGHTALYWYRQSLGQGLEFLIYFQGNSAPDKSGLPSDRFSAERTGGSVSTLTIQRTQQEDSAVYLCASSLGSRGPAGELFFGEGSRLTVL.

This clone was seen a single time. The CDR3 reads CASSLREVSGGGDTQYF. CDR3 DNA: TGTGCCAGCAGCTTACGGGAGGTCAGCGGCGGCGGAGATACGCAGTATTTT. The chain is built from TRBV7-8 and TRBJ2-3, with 7 bases aligning to TRBD2. The trim removed 2 bases at V and 5 bases at J, leaving 13 bases unmatched. The CDR3 is 17 residues long. Germline V gene data show CDR1 as SGHVS and CDR2 as FQNEAQ.

The chain carries TRBV7-2 and TRBJ2-1, with 10 nucleotides matching TRBD2. The CDR3 has 15 amino acids. In germline, CDR1 is SGHTA, CDR2 FQGNSA. The trim removed 3 bases at V and 4 bases at J, leaving 3 bases unmatched. CDR3 sequence (DNA): TGTGCCAGCAGCTTCCTAGCGGGGGCTTACAATGAGCAGTTCTTC. It specifies CASSFLAGAYNEQFF.

This chain joins TRBV25-1 and TRBJ2-7; 7 bases line up with TRBD2. Looked up from germline, CDR1 is MGHDK and CDR2 is SYGVNS. The CDR3 totals 15 residues. With V trimmed by 1 base and J by 2 bases, 5 bases remained unmatched. The CDR3 bases are TGTGCCAGCAGTGAATCATGGGGGGGGACCTACGAGCAGTACTTC. As protein: CASSESWGGTYEQYF.

The CDR3 DNA follows: TGTGCCAGCAGCGTAGGCGGGAGTATCTACAATGAGCAGTTCTTC. Its protein product is CASSVGGSIYNEQFF. This chain uses TRBV9 with TRBJ2-1, with TRBD2 matching 7 bases. The germline V gene encodes CDR1 SGDLS and CDR2 YYNGEE. V was pared by 0 bases and J by 3 bases, with 3 bases of the junction left unmatched. The CDR3 has 15 amino acids.

This chain connects TRBV13 to TRBJ2-3; weak D call: TRBD1 (6 bases). Germline values: CDR1 PRHDT, CDR2 FYEKMQ (reference sequence). This CDR3 has 14 residues. V was trimmed by 6 bases and J by 3 bases, leaving 13 bases between them. For the CDR3, the DNA is TGTGCCAGCAGTCCGGCAGGGGAGACAGATACGCAGTATTTT. It encodes CASSPAGETDTQYF.

The chain employs TRBV5-5 and TRBJ1-1; 10 nucleotides agree with TRBD1. J lost 1 base, V lost 4 bases, and 7 bases had no gene match. Germline-derived CDR1 and CDR2 are SGHKS and YYEKEE (reference sequence). The CDR3 is made up of 16 amino acids. As DNA, the CDR3 is TGTGCCAGCAGCCTAGACAGGGGGCAATGGAACACTGAAGCTTTCTTT. This encodes CASSLDRGQWNTEAFF.

The rearrangement joins TRBV5-6 to TRBJ1-6, with D perhaps matching TRBD1 (5 bases). Trimming stripped 0 bases from V and 8 bases from J, with 9 bases between. The V gene's germline CDR1 is SGHDT and CDR2 YYEEEE. This CDR3 is 14 amino acids long. The CDR3 loop reads CASSLGDSDSPLHF. CDR3 coding DNA: TGTGCCAGCAGCTTGGGGGACTCGGATTCACCCCTCCACTTT. Variable domain in full (rest from reference TRBV5-6 and TRBJ1-6): DAGVTQSPTHLIKTRGQQVTLRCSPKSGHDTVSWYQQALGQGPQFIFQYYEEEERQRGNFPDRFSGHQFPNYSSELNVNALLLGDSALYLCASSLGDSDSPLHFGNGTRLTVT.

The chain is built from TRBV21-1 and TRBJ1-3; TRBD1 is the table's D call, not checked against the DNA. TRBV21-1 is a known pseudogene. The CDR3 covers 14 residues. CDR3 sequence (DNA): TGTGCCAGCAGCAAAGCAGGGGCTGGAAACACCATATATTTT. Its translation: CASSKAGAGNTIYF.

This chain links TRBV5-8 with TRBJ2-3; TRBD2 matches 9 bases. This CDR3 spans 17 amino acids. Germline V gene sequence: CDR1 SGHTS, CDR2 YDEGEE. J lost 0 bases, V lost 0 bases, and 5 bases had no gene match. DNA of the CDR3: TGTGCCAGCAGCTTGGGAGCGGGGGGCCTTAGCACAGATACGCAGTATTTT. Its protein is CASSLGAGGLSTDTQYF.

The chain couples TRBV27 to TRBJ1-5, with D unresolved. In germline, CDR1 is MNHEY, CDR2 SMNVEV (reference sequence). The CDR3 totals 16 residues. Trimming cost V 1 base and J 5 bases, with 15 bases left between them. The CDR3 sequence: CASSLFALPSDQPQHF. DNA of the CDR3: TGTGCCAGCAGTTTATTCGCCTTACCCTCGGATCAGCCCCAGCATTTT.

This clone appeared a single time. The chain joins TRBV7-6 to TRBJ2-3; TRBD2 agrees at 12 bases. The germline V gene has CDR1 SGHVS and CDR2 FNYEAQ. V lost 0 bases to trimming and J lost 2 bases; unmatched junction nucleotides: 3. This CDR3 has 17 amino acids. The CDR3 is CASSLAGTSGYTDTQYF. The DNA for the CDR3 is TGTGCCAGCAGCTTAGCTGGGACTAGCGGGTACACAGATACGCAGTATTTT.

The chain carries TRBV7-3 and TRBJ2-1; 9 bases match TRBD2. The CDR3 contains 15 residues. V trimming: 5 bases; J trimming: 7 bases; junction bases outside the gene matches: 9. Per germline, CDR1 SGHTA and CDR2 FQGTGA. In nucleotides, the CDR3 is TGTGCCAGCAGCCGCCGGGTAGCGGGAGCGAATGAGCAGTTCTTC. It yields the protein CASSRRVAGANEQFF.